One and the same sample provided the 13 T cell receptor beta chains below, sequenced in a study of blood T cells in healthy people across ages. Together with a sample-barcoded 5' primer, a J-beta primer mix was included in a second PCR lasting about 7 to 12 cycles. TCRdb reanalysed the 5' RACE reads using MiXCR and keeps one entry per CDR3 protein. The table has about 1.4 million distinct CDR3 sequences, approximately 59% seen once. The sample comprised blood. All receptors come from a young man in good health.

This clonotype was observed a handful of times. The gene calls are TRBV27 and TRBJ2-5; 7 bases map to TRBD1. Germline CDR1 is MNHEY and CDR2 is SMNVEV (reference sequence). Losses at the gene ends were 11 bases for V and 9 bases for J; bases not matched to a gene: 27. The CDR3 runs 17 residues. The DNA of the CDR3 is TGTGCCGAAAGCGACCGGCCGTGGGCAGGGGGTACAGTGGCCCAGTACTTC. Its translation is CAESDRPWAGGTVAQYF.

V gene TRBV12-3 or TRBV12-4 combines with J gene TRBJ2-3; D gene uncertain. The CDR3 runs to 14 residues. Deletions cut 2 bases from V and 15 bases from J, with 21 bases between. CDR3 in DNA: TGTGCCAGCAGTTTATCGGTCAGCACAGATATGCAATATTTT. Residues: CASSLSVSTDMQYF.

This chain connects TRBV5-1 to TRBJ2-3, with D uncertain. Germline CDR1 is SGHRS and CDR2 is YFSETQ. The CDR3 spans 16 residues. V was trimmed by 0 bases and J by 1 base, leaving 12 bases between them. In nucleotides, the CDR3 is TGCGCCAGCAGCTTGGCCGGCGGTGGGGGCACAGATACGCAGTATTTT. Its translation is CASSLAGGGGTDTQYF.

This chain links TRBV5-1 with TRBJ1-4, with TRBD1 identical over 8 bases. V trimming: 5 bases; J trimming: 4 bases; junction bases outside the gene matches: 7. The CDR3 loop spans 15 amino acids. Germline V CDR1 and CDR2: SGHRS, YFSETQ. The CDR3 sequence: CASSQGARINEKLFF. CDR3 DNA: TGCGCCAGCAGTCAGGGGGCGCGGATTAATGAAAAACTGTTTTTT.

The V gene is TRBV5-6, the J gene TRBJ2-1; D gene unclear. This CDR3 spans 14 amino acids. Germline CDR1 and CDR2: SGHDT and YYEEEE. V gave up 0 bases and J gave up 9 bases, with 13 bases separating them. CDR3 in DNA: TGTGCCAGCAGCTTGGTCCCGGGCTCGGTTGAGCAGTTCTTC. Residues: CASSLVPGSVEQFF.

This chain joins TRBV10-3 and TRBJ1-1, with D maybe TRBD1 (5 bases). V lost 5 bases to trimming and J lost 3 bases, with 16 bases between them. CDR3 length: 15 amino acids. Germline assignment: CDR1 ENHRY and CDR2 SYGVKD. CDR3 DNA: TGTGCCATCAGTCAAGACGGGCGGGGCGACACTGAAGCTTTCTTT. Translated, it gives CAISQDGRGDTEAFF.

The chain links TRBV15 to TRBJ2-6; D might be TRBD1 or TRBD2, each matching 6 bases. CDR3 length: 18 residues. CDR1 is LNHNV and CDR2 is YYDKDF in the germline V gene (reference sequence). V dropped 1 base and J dropped 1 base, with 14 bases sitting between them. The CDR3 nucleotides are TGTGCCACCAGCAGAGTCGCATTAGGGGGGTCTGGGGCCAACGTCCTGACTTTC. It encodes CATSRVALGGSGANVLTF.

V is TRBV29-1 and J is TRBJ1-1; D remains ambiguous. The CDR3 runs to 10 residues. CDR1 is SQVTM and CDR2 is ANQGSEA in the germline V gene. V lost 6 bases, J lost 3 bases, and 5 bases lay in between. The CDR3 DNA is TGCAGCGTGGCGTACACTGAAGCTTTCTTT. Its protein product is CSVAYTEAFF.

The chain employs TRBV6-5 and TRBJ2-5; TRBD1 matches 10 bases. The closer fit of TRBJ2-7 to the DNA end suggests the J call may be wrong. The CDR3 sequence is 11 residues long. Germline V gene lookup returns CDR1 MNHEY and CDR2 SVGAGI. The CDR3, as DNA: TGTGCCACACGGACAGGGGGCGAGCAGTACTTC. Translation gives CATRTGGEQYF.

This clonotype was counted a single time. The CDR3 nucleotides are TGCAGTGCTAGAGGGATAGGGGCCGGGTATGGCTACACCTTC. Protein: CSARGIGAGYGYTF. The rearrangement joins TRBV20-1 to TRBJ1-2, with D maybe TRBD1 (5 bases). Germline V gene lookup returns CDR1 DFQATT and CDR2 SNEGSKA (reference sequence). Deletions cut 1 base from V and 5 bases from J, with 14 bases between. The CDR3 totals 14 residues.

The genes are TRBV5-1 and TRBJ2-5; D possibly matches TRBD1 or TRBD2 (6 bases each). V shed 0 bases and J shed 2 bases, with 14 bases lying between them. The germline V gene has CDR1 SGHRS and CDR2 YFSETQ. The CDR3 spans 16 residues. CDR3 sequence: CASSLVGGRQQETQYF. The CDR3 DNA follows: TGCGCCAGCAGCTTGGTGGGGGGCAGGCAACAAGAGACCCAGTACTTC.

This rearrangement joins TRBV5-1 to TRBJ2-3; perhaps D is TRBD1 or TRBD2 (5 bases each). The germline V gene encodes CDR1 SGHRS and CDR2 YFSETQ. V lost 0 bases, J lost 8 bases, and 13 bases lay in between. CDR3 size: 14 residues. The CDR3 region is CASSLAGDHGTQYF. In DNA form, the CDR3 reads TGCGCCAGCAGCTTGGCCGGGGACCACGGTACGCAGTATTTT. Filled out from reference TRBV5-1 and TRBJ2-3, the complete variable domain reads KAGVTQTPRYLIKTRGQQVTLSCSPISGHRSVSWYQQTPGQGLQFLFEYFSETQRNKGNFPGRFSGRQFSNSRSEMNVSTLELGDSALYLCASSLAGDHGTQYFGPGTRLTVL.

The V and J genes are TRBV4-1 and TRBJ1-5; no clear D. V shed 8 bases and J shed 3 bases, with 14 bases lying between them. Germline V lookup: CDR1 MGHRA, CDR2 YSYEKL. CDR3 length: 14 residues. DNA for the CDR3: TGCGCCAGCTCCAAAACCAGCACCAATCAGCCCCAGCATTTT. Translated, it gives CASSKTSTNQPQHF.